The present T cell receptor (beta chain) was sequenced within a study of T cell changes during pregnancy in multiple sclerosis. Here immunoSEQ multiplex PCR was the method, and the copy in TCRdb shows in-frame clones only, minus some. The table lists 85,000 to 110,000 clones, roughly nine tenths of them singletons. The specimen comprised peripheral blood, sampled after pregnancy. The sequence came from a female donor with multiple sclerosis, enrolled in a pregnancy study.

The CDR3 here is CASSPGQTATNEKLFF. For the CDR3, the DNA is TGCGCCAGCAGCCCGGGACAGACGGCAACTAATGAAAAACTGTTTTTT. The rearrangement joins TRBV5-1 to TRBJ1-4; TRBD1 matches 7 bases. Trimming removed 4 bases from V and 0 bases from J; junction bases left unmatched: 6. This CDR3 spans 16 amino acids. Per the germline V gene, CDR1 is SGHRS and CDR2 is YFSETQ.